These T cell receptor beta chains were read from a single sample in a study of shared clonotypes between healthy human individuals. Sequenced by immunoSEQ multiplex PCR; TCRdb stores in-frame clones only, minus some. Found here are over 1.5 million clones, about 98% of them singletons; the top ten hold roughly 0.42%. The sample taken for sequencing was naive CD4+ T cells sorted from blood. The receptor source for this set is a young man in good health. Each CDR3 is given with its conserved first and last residue. Each record gives: clone size, D gene, V gene, J gene, CDR3 DNA, CDR3 protein. D genes are given only for firm matches. Some rows have no size entry. The others give once, few or many, or a class for an expanded clone.

clone size: NA
D gene: NA
V gene: TRBV29-1
J gene: TRBJ1-2
CDR3 DNA: TGCAGCGCCGCCATACAAGACAACTATGGCTACACCTTC
CDR3 protein: CSAAIQDNYGYTF

clone size: once
D gene: TRBD1
V gene: TRBV6-5
J gene: TRBJ2-7
CDR3 DNA: TGTGCCAGCAGTTACAAGGACAGGGGGAAGTCCTACGAGCAGTACTTC
CDR3 protein: CASSYKDRGKSYEQYF

clone size: NA
D gene: NA
V gene: TRBV4-1
J gene: TRBJ2-5
CDR3 DNA: TGCGCCAGCAGCCAAGGTCAAACAGGGGAGGGGGAGACCCAGTACTTC
CDR3 protein: CASSQGQTGEGETQYF

clone size: NA
D gene: TRBD2
V gene: TRBV10-3
J gene: TRBJ2-3
CDR3 DNA: TGTGCCATCAGTGATAGGGCGGGAGGAACAGATACGCAGTATTTT
CDR3 protein: CAISDRAGGTDTQYF

clone size: NA
D gene: NA
V gene: TRBV28
J gene: TRBJ1-5
CDR3 DNA: TGTGCCAGCAGTTTACTTGGCCGTGGGCCCCAGCATTTT
CDR3 protein: CASSLLGRGPQHF

clone size: once
D gene: NA
V gene: TRBV30
J gene: TRBJ2-3
CDR3 DNA: TGTGCCTGGAGTGAATGGCGGAATACAGATACGCAGTATTTT
CDR3 protein: CAWSEWRNTDTQYF

clone size: NA
D gene: TRBD1
V gene: TRBV5-6
J gene: TRBJ2-1
CDR3 DNA: TGTGCCAGCAGCTTGGTGGACAGGGAGAAGTACAATGAGCAGTTCTTC
CDR3 protein: CASSLVDREKYNEQFF

clone size: NA
D gene: NA
V gene: TRBV7-9
J gene: TRBJ2-7
CDR3 DNA: TGTGCCAGCAGCTTAAAAACCTGGGGGGCAGCCACCTACGAGCAGTACTTC
CDR3 protein: CASSLKTWGAATYEQYF

clone size: NA
D gene: TRBD1
V gene: TRBV6-1
J gene: TRBJ1-5
CDR3 DNA: TGTGCCAGCAGTGCAAACCCGGGACAGGGACAGGGCTATCAGCCCCAGCATTTT
CDR3 protein: CASSANPGQGQGYQPQHF

clone size: NA
D gene: NA
V gene: TRBV7-2
J gene: TRBJ1-2
CDR3 DNA: TGTGCCAGCAGCTTAGACAGGGAGAGTGTCATGGGCTACACCTTC
CDR3 protein: CASSLDRESVMGYTF

clone size: NA
D gene: NA
V gene: TRBV6-5
J gene: TRBJ1-2
CDR3 DNA: TGTGCCAGCAGCCAGGGAGACGGCTACACCTTC
CDR3 protein: CASSQGDGYTF

clone size: once
D gene: NA
V gene: TRBV5-4
J gene: TRBJ2-7
CDR3 DNA: TGTGCCAGCAGGTCGGAGTCACACTCCTACGAGCAGTACTTC
CDR3 protein: CASRSESHSYEQYF

clone size: NA
D gene: NA
V gene: TRBV27
J gene: TRBJ2-2
CDR3 DNA: TGTGCCAGCAGTTTTGGACATCTAGTTTACACCGGGGAGCTGTTTTTT
CDR3 protein: CASSFGHLVYTGELFF

clone size: NA
D gene: NA
V gene: TRBV10-1
J gene: TRBJ2-7
CDR3 DNA: TGCGCCAGCAGTTACGGAGTAGCGTACGAGCAGTACTTC
CDR3 protein: CASSYGVAYEQYF

clone size: NA
D gene: TRBD2
V gene: TRBV7-2
J gene: TRBJ2-7
CDR3 DNA: TGTGCCAGCAGTCCAACTAGCGGGCGCACCTACGAGCAGTACTTC
CDR3 protein: CASSPTSGRTYEQYF

clone size: NA
D gene: NA
V gene: TRBV18
J gene: TRBJ2-7
CDR3 DNA: TGTGCCAGCTCATTTGGGAGCTCCTACGAGCAGTACTTC
CDR3 protein: CASSFGSSYEQYF

clone size: NA
D gene: NA
V gene: TRBV19
J gene: TRBJ1-3
CDR3 DNA: TGTGCCAGTAGTATGTTGGACACTGGAAACACCATATATTTT
CDR3 protein: CASSMLDTGNTIYF

clone size: NA
D gene: NA
V gene: TRBV5-1
J gene: TRBJ2-2
CDR3 DNA: TGCGCCAGCAGCATCCAAGGGAACACCGGGGAGCTGTTTTTT
CDR3 protein: CASSIQGNTGELFF

clone size: NA
D gene: NA
V gene: TRBV27
J gene: TRBJ2-7
CDR3 DNA: TGTGCCAGCAGTTTATCGCCGCCAACCTACGAGCAGTACTTC
CDR3 protein: CASSLSPPTYEQYF

clone size: NA
D gene: NA
V gene: TRBV6-6
J gene: TRBJ2-7
CDR3 DNA: TGTGCCAGCAGCGGGACACCAAACCGCGAGCAGTACTTC
CDR3 protein: CASSGTPNREQYF

clone size: NA
D gene: NA
V gene: TRBV11-2
J gene: TRBJ2-7
CDR3 DNA: TGTGCCAGCAGTAAAGGGGCCGGCGAGCAGTACTTC
CDR3 protein: CASSKGAGEQYF

clone size: NA
D gene: TRBD2
V gene: TRBV5-3
J gene: TRBJ2-2
CDR3 DNA: TGTGCCAGAAGCTCCTCCCCCGGGACTAGCTTGGTCACCGGGGAGCTGTTTTTT
CDR3 protein: CARSSSPGTSLVTGELFF

clone size: NA
D gene: NA
V gene: TRBV15
J gene: TRBJ1-5
CDR3 DNA: TGTGCCACCAGCAGAGATAACCGCAATCAGCCCCAGCATTTT
CDR3 protein: CATSRDNRNQPQHF

clone size: NA
D gene: NA
V gene: TRBV2
J gene: TRBJ2-5
CDR3 DNA: TGTGCCAGCAGTGTTGAGCGGGTCGAAGAGACCCAGTACTTC
CDR3 protein: CASSVERVEETQYF

clone size: NA
D gene: TRBD1
V gene: TRBV9
J gene: TRBJ2-1
CDR3 DNA: TGTGCCAGCAGCGTATGGACAGGGGAAAATGAGCAGTTCTTC
CDR3 protein: CASSVWTGENEQFF

clone size: NA
D gene: TRBD1
V gene: TRBV18
J gene: TRBJ1-1
CDR3 DNA: TGTGCCAGCTCAACGTACAGGGGGGAGAACACTGAAGCTTTCTTT
CDR3 protein: CASSTYRGENTEAFF

clone size: NA
D gene: NA
V gene: TRBV18
J gene: TRBJ1-2
CDR3 DNA: TGTGCCAGCTCCCCCGGTCCCAGATTAGACTATGGCTACACCTTC
CDR3 protein: CASSPGPRLDYGYTF

clone size: NA
D gene: TRBD2
V gene: TRBV7-2
J gene: TRBJ2-1
CDR3 DNA: TGTGCCAGCAGCTTTATGGCTAGCGGGCGACGTTACAATGAGCAGTTCTTC
CDR3 protein: CASSFMASGRRYNEQFF

clone size: once
D gene: TRBD2
V gene: TRBV19
J gene: TRBJ2-2
CDR3 DNA: TGTGCCAGTACTAGTTACAGGGGACTAGCGGGTAACACCGGGGAGCTGTTTTTT
CDR3 protein: CASTSYRGLAGNTGELFF

clone size: NA
D gene: NA
V gene: TRBV2
J gene: TRBJ2-7
CDR3 DNA: TGTGCCAGCATCTTACAGGTCTACGAGCAGTACTTC
CDR3 protein: CASILQVYEQYF

clone size: NA
D gene: TRBD2
V gene: TRBV4-1
J gene: TRBJ2-7
CDR3 DNA: TGCGCCAGCAGCCGGGGGGCCGGGACTAGGGACTACGAGCAGTACTTC
CDR3 protein: CASSRGAGTRDYEQYF

clone size: NA
D gene: NA
V gene: TRBV11-3
J gene: TRBJ1-1
CDR3 DNA: TGTGCCAGCAGCTTAGAACCAGGGAGTGAAGCTTTCTTT
CDR3 protein: CASSLEPGSEAFF

clone size: once
D gene: NA
V gene: TRBV9
J gene: TRBJ2-7
CDR3 DNA: TGTGCCAGCAGCGTCGGAGTCTCATCCTACGAGCAGTACTTC
CDR3 protein: CASSVGVSSYEQYF